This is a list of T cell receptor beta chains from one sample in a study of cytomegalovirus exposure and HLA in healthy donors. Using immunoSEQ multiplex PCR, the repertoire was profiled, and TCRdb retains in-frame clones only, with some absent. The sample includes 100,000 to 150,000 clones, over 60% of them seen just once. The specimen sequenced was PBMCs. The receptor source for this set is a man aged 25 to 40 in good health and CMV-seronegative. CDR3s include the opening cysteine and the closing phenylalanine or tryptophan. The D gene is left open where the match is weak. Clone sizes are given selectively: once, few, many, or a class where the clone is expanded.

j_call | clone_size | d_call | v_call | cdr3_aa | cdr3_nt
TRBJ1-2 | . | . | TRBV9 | CASSVGGFSGGYTF | TGTGCCAGCAGCGTAGGGGGCTTCTCAGGGGGCTACACCTTC
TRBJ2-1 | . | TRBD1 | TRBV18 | CASLLTGHEQFF | TGTGCCAGCCTCCTGACAGGGCATGAGCAGTTCTTC
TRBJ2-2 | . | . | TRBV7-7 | CASSLGRENTGELFF | TGTGCCAGCAGCTTAGGGAGGGAAAACACCGGGGAGCTGTTTTTT
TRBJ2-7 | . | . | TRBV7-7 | CASSLEPGHEQYF | TGTGCCAGCAGCTTAGAGCCAGGCCACGAGCAGTACTTC
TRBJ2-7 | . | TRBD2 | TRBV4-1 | CASSQGEGPYEQYF | TGCGCCAGCAGCCAAGGGGAGGGGCCGTACGAGCAGTACTTC
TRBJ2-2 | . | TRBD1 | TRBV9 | CASSFLTGSGAGELFF | TGTGCCAGCAGCTTTTTGACAGGGTCGGGCGCCGGGGAGCTGTTTTTT
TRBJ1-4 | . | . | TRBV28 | CASSTPGQNEKLFF | TGTGCCAGCAGTACCCCCGGACAGAATGAAAAACTGTTTTTT
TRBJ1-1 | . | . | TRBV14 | CASSQDMFRNTEAFF | TGTGCCAGCAGCCAAGATATGTTTCGGAACACTGAAGCTTTCTTT
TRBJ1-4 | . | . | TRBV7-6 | CASRWGEATNEKLFF | TGTGCCAGCAGATGGGGGGAAGCAACTAATGAAAAACTGTTTTTT
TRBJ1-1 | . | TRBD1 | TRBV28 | CASSFLEDRGDTEAFF | TGTGCCAGCAGTTTCTTAGAGGACAGGGGCGACACTGAAGCTTTCTTT
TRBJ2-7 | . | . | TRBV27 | CASSLSAYRGGTYEQYF | TGTGCCAGCAGTTTATCGGCCTACAGGGGGGGAACCTACGAGCAGTACTTC
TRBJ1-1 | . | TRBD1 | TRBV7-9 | CASSGVGTGAFGEAFF | TGTGCCAGCAGCGGAGTGGGGACAGGGGCGTTTGGTGAAGCTTTCTTT
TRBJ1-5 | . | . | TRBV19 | CASSPPAGNQPQHF | TGTGCCAGTAGTCCTCCAGCGGGGAATCAGCCCCAGCATTTT
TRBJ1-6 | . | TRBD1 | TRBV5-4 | CASSSGTANNSPLHF | TGTGCCAGCAGCTCCGGGACAGCAAATAATTCACCCCTCCACTTT
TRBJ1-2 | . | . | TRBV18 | CASSPGQTNNYGYTF | TGTGCCAGCTCCCCTGGACAGACGAATAACTATGGCTACACCTTC
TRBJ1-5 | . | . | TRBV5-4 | CASSPDSSNQPQHF | TGTGCCAGCAGCCCCGACAGTAGCAATCAGCCCCAGCATTTT
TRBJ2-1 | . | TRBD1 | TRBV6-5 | CASSYLASDREDEQFF | TGTGCCAGCAGTTACCTCGCCTCGGACAGGGAGGATGAGCAGTTCTTC
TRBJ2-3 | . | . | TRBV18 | CASSPRDTDTQYF | TGTGCCAGCTCACCCAGGGACACAGATACGCAGTATTTT
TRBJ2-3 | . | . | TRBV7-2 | CASSYGGSTDTQYF | TGTGCCAGCAGCTACGGGGGTAGCACAGATACGCAGTATTTT
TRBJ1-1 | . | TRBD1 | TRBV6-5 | CASSYIPGQGSTEAFF | TGTGCCAGCAGTTACATCCCGGGACAGGGGAGCACTGAAGCTTTCTTT
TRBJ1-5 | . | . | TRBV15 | CATSRQASNQPQHF | TGTGCCACCAGCAGACAGGCCTCCAATCAGCCCCAGCATTTT
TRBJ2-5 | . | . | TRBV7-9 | CASSPQGRGLGETQYF | TGTGCCAGCAGCCCGCAGGGGAGGGGCTTGGGTGAGACCCAGTACTTC
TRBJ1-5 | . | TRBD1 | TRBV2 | CASRPGTGVNQPQHF | TGTGCCAGCAGACCCGGGACAGGGGTAAATCAGCCCCAGCATTTT
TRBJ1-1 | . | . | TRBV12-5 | CASGKGQNTEAFF | TGTGCTAGTGGAAAGGGGCAGAACACTGAAGCTTTCTTT
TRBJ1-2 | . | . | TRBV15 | CATSRASGSPYYTF | TGTGCCACCAGCAGAGCCTCAGGGTCCCCCTACTACACCTTC
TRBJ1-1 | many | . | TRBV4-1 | CASSQLDLIPRDTEAFF | TGCGCCAGCAGCCAGCTCGACCTGATCCCACGGGACACTGAAGCTTTCTTT
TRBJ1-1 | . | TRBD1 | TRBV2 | CASREQTGPMNTEAFF | TGTGCCAGCAGGGAGCAGACAGGGCCCATGAACACTGAAGCTTTCTTT
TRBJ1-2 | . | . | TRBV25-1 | CASSEFHSNYGYAF | TGTGCCAGCAGTGAATTTCACTCTAACTATGGCTACGCCTTC
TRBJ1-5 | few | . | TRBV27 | CASSFGEHQPQHF | TGTGCCAGCAGTTTCGGGGAACATCAGCCCCAGCATTTT
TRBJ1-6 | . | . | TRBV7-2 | CASSLVVGQGYNSPLHF | TGTGCCAGCAGCTTAGTGGTAGGGCAGGGTTATAATTCACCCCTCCACTTT
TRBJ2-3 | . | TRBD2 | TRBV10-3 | CAIRDTSGGHTDTQYF | TGTGCCATCAGGGATACTAGCGGGGGCCACACAGATACGCAGTATTTT
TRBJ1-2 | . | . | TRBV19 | CASTTSANAGYGYTF | TGTGCCAGTACCACGTCCGCAAATGCGGGCTATGGCTACACCTTC
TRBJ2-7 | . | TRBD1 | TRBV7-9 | CASSFPLTGSHEQYF | TGTGCCAGCAGCTTCCCCTTGACAGGGAGCCACGAGCAGTACTTC
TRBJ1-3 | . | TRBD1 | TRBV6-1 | CASSSRGPGNTIYF | TGTGCCAGCAGTTCCAGGGGGCCTGGAAACACCATATATTTT
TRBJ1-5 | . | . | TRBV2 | CASKPGQGSRSAQHF | TGTGCCAGCAAGCCGGGGCAGGGGTCTCGATCGGCCCAGCATTTT
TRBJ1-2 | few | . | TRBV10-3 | CAISESRRSSGTNYGYTF | TGTGCCATCAGTGAGTCCCGCAGATCTTCCGGGACTAACTATGGCTACACCTTC
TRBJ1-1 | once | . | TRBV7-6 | CASSLDQGGMNTEAFF | TGTGCCAGCAGCTTAGATCAGGGCGGCATGAACACTGAAGCTTTCTTT
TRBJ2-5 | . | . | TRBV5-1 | CASSPGQTETQYF | TGCGCCAGCAGCCCAGGACAGACGGAGACCCAGTACTTC
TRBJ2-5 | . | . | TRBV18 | CASSGVTGSQETQYF | TGTGCCAGCTCAGGCGTAACAGGAAGCCAAGAGACCCAGTACTTC
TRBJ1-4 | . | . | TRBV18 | CASSPDGRANEKLFF | TGTGCCAGCTCACCAGACGGGAGAGCTAATGAAAAACTGTTTTTT
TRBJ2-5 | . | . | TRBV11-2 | CASRVEETQYF | TGTGCTTCCAGGGTTGAAGAGACCCAGTACTTC
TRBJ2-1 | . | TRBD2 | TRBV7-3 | CASSSLAGSYNEQFF | TGTGCCAGCAGCTCCTTAGCGGGGTCCTACAATGAGCAGTTCTTC
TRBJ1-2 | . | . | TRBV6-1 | CASSEWSGDGYTF | TGTGCCAGCAGTGAATGGTCAGGGGATGGCTACACCTTC
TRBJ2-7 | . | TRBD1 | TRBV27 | CASSLSQSRGFYEQYF | TGTGCCAGCAGTTTATCCCAGAGCAGGGGGTTCTACGAGCAGTACTTC
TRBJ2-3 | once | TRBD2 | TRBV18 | CASSPLAGEDTQYF | TGTGCCAGCTCACCACTAGCGGGGGAAGATACGCAGTATTTT
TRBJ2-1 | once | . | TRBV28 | CASSPLGLDYNEQFF | TGTGCCAGCAGCCCTCTGGGACTGGACTACAATGAGCAGTTCTTC
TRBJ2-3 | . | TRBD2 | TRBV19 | CASSLPTGGASDTQYF | TGTGCCAGTAGTTTGCCCACCGGGGGGGCTTCAGATACGCAGTATTTT
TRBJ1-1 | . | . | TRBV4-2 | CASSHELGSGVGAFF | TGTGCCAGCAGCCACGAATTAGGGAGCGGCGTAGGGGCTTTCTTT
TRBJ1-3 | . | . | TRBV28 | CASREGGAGDYTIYF | TGTGCCAGCAGGGAGGGCGGCGCCGGAGACTACACCATATATTTT
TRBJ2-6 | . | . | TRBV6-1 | CASSVTWDSLSGANVLTF | TGTGCCAGCAGTGTCACCTGGGACTCACTCTCTGGGGCCAACGTCCTGACTTTC